The rows below give T cell receptor beta chains drawn from one sample of a study of cytomegalovirus exposure and HLA in healthy donors. Using immunoSEQ multiplex PCR, the repertoire was profiled, and TCRdb retains in-frame clones only, with some absent. The table lists approximately 210,000 clones, roughly four fifths of them singletons. Sequencing was performed on PBMCs. Receptors were obtained from a young man in good health and CMV-seronegative. CDR3s include the opening cysteine and the closing phenylalanine or tryptophan. Fields, in order: D gene, clone size, V gene, J gene, CDR3 DNA, CDR3 protein. D genes are given only for firm matches. Some rows have no size entry. The others give once, few or many, or a class for an expanded clone.

>NA|NA|TRBV27|TRBJ1-1
TGTGCCAGCAGTTTATCAGCGGGGCTACACACTGAAGCTTTCTTT
CASSLSAGLHTEAFF
>TRBD1|NA|TRBV7-2|TRBJ2-7
TGTGCCAGCAGCTTTCCCCGGACAGGGTCCTACGAGCAGTACTTC
CASSFPRTGSYEQYF
>TRBD1|NA|TRBV11-3|TRBJ2-3
TGTGCCAGCAGCTCACCGGACAGGGGGATCACAGATACGCAGTATTTT
CASSSPDRGITDTQYF
>TRBD2|once|TRBV28|TRBJ2-7
TGTGCCAGCAGTGGTCCAGCGGGGAATTCCTACGAGCAGTACTTC
CASSGPAGNSYEQYF
>NA|NA|TRBV11-3|TRBJ2-6
TGTGCCAGCAGTGGAGTCCGTGACTCTGGGGCCAACGTCCTGACTTTC
CASSGVRDSGANVLTF
>TRBD1|NA|TRBV18|TRBJ1-1
TGTGCCAGCTCGGACATCGAGACAGGGGGGAACACTGAAGCTTTCTTT
CASSDIETGGNTEAFF
>TRBD1|NA|TRBV4-3|TRBJ2-3
TGCGCCAGCAGTCCGGGACAGGGTTATTCAGATACGCAGTATTTT
CASSPGQGYSDTQYF
>NA|NA|TRBV9|TRBJ1-1
TGTGCCAGCAGCGTAGGGCAGAAGAACACTGAAGCTTTCTTT
CASSVGQKNTEAFF
>TRBD2|NA|TRBV6-6|TRBJ2-1
TGTGCCAGCAGCCCCCCGGGAGGGGGCAATGAGCAGTTCTTC
CASSPPGGGNEQFF
>TRBD2|NA|TRBV30|TRBJ2-5
TGTGCCTGGAGTAGGGGACTAGCGGGGGGTCAAGAGACCCAGTACTTC
CAWSRGLAGGQETQYF
>NA|NA|TRBV19|TRBJ1-4
TGTGCCAGTATTGGGTGGGGCAGTAATGAAAAACTGTTTTTT
CASIGWGSNEKLFF
>TRBD2|NA|TRBV5-6|TRBJ2-1
TGTGCCAGCAGCTTGGTTTGGGAGGGCCGCCGAGAGCAGTTCTTC
CASSLVWEGRREQFF
>NA|NA|TRBV4-1|TRBJ1-4
TGCGCCAGCAGCCGCCCTTTCCAAAAAGACAGAGAACTGTTTTTT
CASSRPFQKDRELFF
>NA|NA|TRBV30|TRBJ2-7
TGTGCCTGGACCCCACGGGGGAAAGACGACGAGCAGTACTTC
CAWTPRGKDDEQYF
>TRBD1|NA|TRBV12-5|TRBJ1-1
TGTGCTAGTGGTTTGGTAATGACAGGGATGTGGCTTGATGAAGCTTTCTTT
CASGLVMTGMWLDEAFF
>TRBD1|NA|TRBV19|TRBJ1-1
TGTGCCAGTAGAGGACAGGGGGCAGTTGAAGCTTTCTTT
CASRGQGAVEAFF
>NA|NA|TRBV11-2|TRBJ2-3
TGTGCCAGCAGCTTTATGTTGCGGTTCACAGATACGCAGTATTTT
CASSFMLRFTDTQYF
>NA|NA|TRBV4-3|TRBJ2-1
TGCGCCAGCAGCCACCTCACTAGCAACACCTACAATGAGCAGTTCTTC
CASSHLTSNTYNEQFF
>NA|NA|TRBV11-2|TRBJ1-1
TGTGCCAGCAGCTTGGGGAGGGGAACTGAAGCTTTCTTT
CASSLGRGTEAFF
>TRBD2|NA|TRBV29-1|TRBJ2-1
TGCAGCGTTACAGCACGGACTAGCGGGCCCTACAATGAGCAGTTCTTC
CSVTARTSGPYNEQFF
>TRBD1|NA|TRBV6-4|TRBJ1-4
TGTGCCAGCAGTGACTTCGACAGGGGAAGTGAAAAACTGTTTTTT
CASSDFDRGSEKLFF
>TRBD2|NA|TRBV2|TRBJ2-1
TGTGCCTCCGAAGGGGAGCGGGAGGGGCGCCCCTACAATGAGCAGTTCTTC
CASEGEREGRPYNEQFF
>NA|NA|TRBV4-3|TRBJ2-7
TGCGCCAGCAGCCAAGAGGGCCTCTCCTACGAGCAGTACTTC
CASSQEGLSYEQYF
>TRBD2|NA|TRBV13|TRBJ2-2
TGTGCCAGCCGATTAGCTCGGGAGGGAGCCACCGGGGAGCTGTTTTTT
CASRLAREGATGELFF
>TRBD1|NA|TRBV19|TRBJ2-6
TGTGCCAGTAGTAGACAGGGGGCTGGGGCCAACGTCCTGACTTTC
CASSRQGAGANVLTF
>NA|NA|TRBV5-5|TRBJ2-2
TGTGCCAGCAGCAGATCCGCGGCCAACTCACGAACCGGGGAGCTGTTTTTT
CASSRSAANSRTGELFF
>NA|once|TRBV9|TRBJ1-3
TGTGCCAGCAGCCAGTCGGCGGCTTCTGGAAACACCATATATTTT
CASSQSAASGNTIYF
>TRBD2|NA|TRBV4-2|TRBJ2-3
TGTGCCAGCAGCCGACTATCCGGGGGGGGCACAGATACGCAGTATTTT
CASSRLSGGGTDTQYF
>TRBD1|once|TRBV7-2|TRBJ2-7
TGTGCCAGCAGCTCCCGGCCGACAGGGGCCTACGAGCAGTACTTC
CASSSRPTGAYEQYF
>NA|NA|TRBV7-9|TRBJ2-7
TGTGCCAGCAGCCACGGGGGGGACAGCCCAATCGTCCACGAGCAGTACTTC
CASSHGGDSPIVHEQYF
>TRBD1|NA|TRBV29-1|TRBJ2-5
TGCAGCGCCGGACAGGGGGGGCAGACCCAGTACTTC
CSAGQGGQTQYF
>TRBD1|once|TRBV9|TRBJ1-4
TGTGCCAGCAGCGTAGACAGGGGGGAACTGTTTTTT
CASSVDRGELFF